The rows below give T cell receptor beta chains drawn from one sample of a study of T-cell memory formation after mild COVID-19. TCRdb passed the 5' RACE reads through MiXCR, listing each CDR3 protein once. The sample consists of 470,000 or so distinct CDR3 sequences, more than 15% of them appearing once. The sample consisted of PBMCs or a T cell subset sorted from them (not recorded which). These receptors came from a man aged 18 to 29 who had mild COVID-19 (a few samples of this study predate the infection). Cell type and time point are not known. Both conserved end residues are part of each CDR3. The D gene is left open where the match is weak. Where a row states a size, it is once, few, many or the class of an expanded clone; other rows omit it.

d_call j_call clone_size v_call cdr3_nt cdr3_aa
- TRBJ2-3 - TRBV5-1 TGCGCCAGCAGCTTGCCTAGGAGTGATACGCAGTATTTT CASSLPRSDTQYF
- TRBJ2-3 few TRBV20-1 TGCAGTGCTAGAGGGGTGGAAGACCTCACAGATACGCAGTATTTT CSARGVEDLTDTQYF
TRBD1 TRBJ1-1 - TRBV6-5 TGTGCCACCAAAAACAGGGGGCGGACTGAAGCTTTCTTT CATKNRGRTEAFF
TRBD1 TRBJ2-4 - TRBV6-5 TGTGCCAGCAGACCCACAGGGGGCCTCAAAAACATTCAGTACTTC CASRPTGGLKNIQYF
- TRBJ2-2 - TRBV9 TGTGCCAGCAGCGCATCGCGGCTATTCCGGGCCCACACCGGGGAGCTGTTTTTT CASSASRLFRAHTGELFF
- TRBJ2-3 - TRBV5-1 TGCGCCAGCAGCTTGGGGGCCGTGGCAGATACGCAGTATTTT CASSLGAVADTQYF
- TRBJ1-2 - TRBV6-5 TGTGCCAGCAGCCAGGACAAGTATGGCTACACCTTC CASSQDKYGYTF
- TRBJ2-7 few TRBV6-6 TGTGCCAGCAGTTACGCGGTTTCCTACGAGCAGTACTTC CASSYAVSYEQYF
- TRBJ1-5 - TRBV2 TGTGCCAGTAACAGGGCATCGGGGCCCCAGCATTTT CASNRASGPQHF
- TRBJ2-5 few TRBV7-6 TGTGCCAGCAGTTCACAAGCGGCCTACCAAGAGACCCAGTACTTC CASSSQAAYQETQYF